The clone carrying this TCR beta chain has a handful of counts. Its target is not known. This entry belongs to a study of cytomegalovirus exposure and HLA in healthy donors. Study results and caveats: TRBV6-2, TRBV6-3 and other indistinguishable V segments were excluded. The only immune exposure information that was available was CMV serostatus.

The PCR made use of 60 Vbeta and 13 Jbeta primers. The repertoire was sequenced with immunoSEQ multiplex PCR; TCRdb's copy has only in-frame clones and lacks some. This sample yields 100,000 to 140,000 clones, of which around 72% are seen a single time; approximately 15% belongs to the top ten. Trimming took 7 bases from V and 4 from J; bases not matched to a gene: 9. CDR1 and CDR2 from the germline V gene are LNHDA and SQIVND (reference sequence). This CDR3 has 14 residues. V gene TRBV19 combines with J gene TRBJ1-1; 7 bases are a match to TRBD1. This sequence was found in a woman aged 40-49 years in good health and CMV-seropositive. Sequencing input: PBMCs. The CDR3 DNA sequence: TGTGCCAGTACTTTGACAGGGTATGGCACTGAAGCTTTCTTT. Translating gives CASTLTGYGTEAFF.